Presented here are 23 T cell receptor beta chains from one specimen sequenced in a study of blood T cell repertoires in COVID-19. The data were produced by immunoSEQ multiplex PCR, yet TCRdb's version contains in-frame clones alone and is incomplete. The repertoire has approximately 170,000 clones, over 85% of them found once; the top ten carry 2%. Sequencing input: peripheral blood. Receptors were obtained from a woman in her sixties or seventies with COVID-19, enrolled during active disease.

The V and J genes are TRBV19 and TRBJ1-1; D not certain. This CDR3 is 13 amino acids long. V lost 2 bases, J lost 4 bases, and 8 bases lay in between. Germline V gene lookup returns CDR1 LNHDA and CDR2 SQIVND (reference sequence). CDR3 protein: CASSITPSTEAFF. CDR3 DNA sequence: TGTGCCAGTAGTATAACCCCCAGCACTGAAGCTTTCTTT.

The chain employs TRBV19 and TRBJ1-5, with 10 bases fitting TRBD1. V lost 7 bases and J lost 5; bases outside the gene matches: 8. The CDR3 has 15 amino acids. Germline CDR1 is LNHDA and CDR2 is SQIVND (reference sequence). The CDR3 region is CASTRTGGDYQPQHF. CDR3 sequence (DNA): TGTGCCAGTACTAGGACAGGGGGAGACTATCAGCCCCAGCATTTT.

This clone appeared once. The J gene is TRBJ2-1, the V gene TRBV5-4, with 11 bases aligning to TRBD2. Germline lookup yields CDR1 SGHNT and CDR2 YYREEE (reference sequence). The CDR3 covers 18 residues. The ends lost 0 bases at V and 0 bases at J; junction bases unmatched: 5. DNA of the CDR3: TGTGCCAGCAGCTTGGTGCCTAGCGGGGGGAGCTCCTACAATGAGCAGTTCTTC. Amino acid sequence: CASSLVPSGGSSYNEQFF.

The chain carries TRBV6-5 and TRBJ1-5; D is undetermined. V was pared by 8 bases and J by 0 bases, with 11 bases between. Germline V gene sequence: CDR1 MNHEY, CDR2 SVGAGI. This CDR3 comprises 14 residues. For the CDR3, the DNA is TGTGCCAGCCGGGTGAGGTATAGCAATCAGCCCCAGCATTTT. Residues: CASRVRYSNQPQHF.

The chain recombines TRBV19 with TRBJ2-7; D possibly corresponds to TRBD1 (6 bases). There are 14 residues in the CDR3. Per the germline V gene, CDR1 is LNHDA and CDR2 is SQIVND (reference sequence). V shed 5 bases and J shed 2 bases, with 13 bases lying between them. CDR3 region: CASSPQGLPYEQYF. The CDR3 coding sequence is TGTGCCAGTAGTCCCCAGGGGCTTCCCTACGAGCAGTACTTC.

This rearrangement joins TRBV12-5 to TRBJ2-7; D call uncertain. The CDR3 loop spans 10 amino acids. Germline CDR1 is LGHNT and CDR2 is FRNRAP. Between the trimmed V and J ends, which lost 11 bases and 2 bases, there was a span of 7 bases. In nucleotides, the CDR3 is TGTGCTCCTGGGCCCTACGAGCAGTACTTC. Encoded protein: CAPGPYEQYF.

V is TRBV11-2 and J is TRBJ2-7; a possible D gene is TRBD2 (5 bases). This CDR3 comprises 12 residues. Germline V gene data show CDR1 as SGHAT and CDR2 as FQNNGV. V shed 4 bases and J shed 4 bases, with 8 bases lying between them. CDR3 sequence: CASSSRRYEQYF. CDR3 coding DNA: TGTGCCAGCAGCTCTAGGAGGTACGAGCAGTACTTC.

This sequence joins TRBV2 and TRBJ1-1; D not resolved. Trimming took 11 bases from V and 6 from J, leaving 16 bases between them. This CDR3 is built from 12 residues. CDR1 and CDR2 (germline): SNHLY, FYNNEI. This CDR3 reads CASRGVNAEAFF. For the CDR3, the DNA is TGTGCCTCCCGGGGAGTTAATGCTGAAGCTTTCTTT.

The chain links TRBV27 to TRBJ1-5, with 7 bases matching TRBD1. CDR1 and CDR2 from the germline V gene are MNHEY and SMNVEV (reference sequence). Trimming at V came to 4 bases and at J to 7 bases, leaving 4 bases not matched to a gene. This CDR3 region has 13 residues. CDR3 loop: CASSWDSTQPQHF. DNA of the CDR3: TGTGCCAGCAGTTGGGACAGTACGCAGCCCCAGCATTTT.

The chain carries TRBV2 and TRBJ2-2; 15 bases are shared with TRBD2. The CDR3 spans 17 residues. J was trimmed by 5 bases and V by 6 bases; bases with no gene match: 7. Germline V gene sequence: CDR1 SNHLY, CDR2 FYNNEI. This CDR3 reads CASSPRGTSGGTGELFF. The CDR3 DNA reads TGTGCCAGCAGCCCCCGGGGGACTAGCGGGGGGACCGGGGAGCTGTTTTTT.

The V call is TRBV12-5, the J call TRBJ1-5; 9 positions agree with TRBD1. This CDR3 region has 16 residues. J was trimmed by 6 bases and V by 0 bases; bases with no gene match: 6. Germline CDR1 and CDR2: LGHNT and FRNRAP. In nucleotides, the CDR3 is TGTGCTAGTGGTTTGGTACTTACAGGGGGCGTTCAGCCCCAGCATTTT. Its protein is CASGLVLTGGVQPQHF.

The chain joins TRBV3-1 (or the pseudogene TRBV3-2) to TRBJ1-6, with a possible D match to TRBD1 (5 bases). The CDR3 has 16 residues. Germline lookup yields CDR1 LGHDT and CDR2 YNNKEL (reference sequence). V was cut by 1 base and J by 6 bases, with 13 bases left in between. CDR3 region: CASSQGNGRVNSPLHF. The DNA of the CDR3 is TGTGCCAGCAGCCAAGGGAATGGCAGGGTTAATTCACCCCTCCACTTT.

For this clone: The sample contains more than one DNA sequence encoding this CDR3. The chain carries TRBV7-2 and TRBJ1-4; TRBD1 matches 9 bases. Germline CDR1 reads SGHTA; CDR2 reads FQGNSA. Trimming cost V 5 bases and J 5 bases; bases outside gene matches: 3. The CDR3 length is 14 residues. The CDR3, as DNA: TGTGCCAGCAGCCCGGGACAGGGAAATGAAAAACTGTTTTTT. It yields the protein CASSPGQGNEKLFF. The variable domain in full, completed from reference TRBV7-2 and TRBJ1-4, reads GAGVSQSPSNKVTEKGKDVELRCDPISGHTALYWYRQSLGQGLEFLIYFQGNSAPDKSGLPSDRFSAERTGGSVSTLTIQRTQQEDSAVYLCASSPGQGNEKLFFGSGTQLSVL.

J is TRBJ2-1 and V is TRBV19; 11 bases are shared with TRBD1. This CDR3 comprises 17 residues. Germline CDR1 reads LNHDA; CDR2 reads SQIVND (reference sequence). V trimming: 2 bases; J trimming: 5 bases; junction bases outside the gene matches: 8. The CDR3 DNA is TGTGCCAGTAGTATAACACCTGGGACAGGGGGACACAATGAGCAGTTCTTC. As protein: CASSITPGTGGHNEQFF.

The chain uses TRBV6-5 and TRBJ1-2; no clear D. CDR3 length: 13 residues. The germline V gene has CDR1 MNHEY and CDR2 SVGAGI. The V end was cut by 6 bases, the J end by 6 bases, with 14 bases between. CDR3 sequence (DNA): TGTGCCAGCAGCGTGGGCAGTGCGAATGGCTACACCTTC. Translation: CASSVGSANGYTF.

The rearrangement links TRBV30 to TRBJ2-7, with TRBD1 matching over 10 bases. This CDR3 is 14 amino acids long. The germline gives CDR1 GTSNPN, CDR2 SVGIG (reference sequence). V lost 2 bases and J lost 4; bases outside the gene matches: 5. DNA for the CDR3: TGTGCCTGGAGTCCCTGGGACAGGGGATACGAGCAGTACTTC. Its protein is CAWSPWDRGYEQYF.

V gene TRBV30 combines with J gene TRBJ1-2, with D tentatively TRBD1 (6 bases). Germline values: CDR1 GTSNPN, CDR2 SVGIG (reference sequence). This CDR3 comprises 13 residues. V was cut by 3 bases and J by 6 bases, with 14 bases left in between. The CDR3 region has the DNA TGTGCCTGGAGAAGACAGGTTTTCGATGGCTACACCTTC. It specifies CAWRRQVFDGYTF.

The chain couples TRBV5-6 to TRBJ1-3; no clear D gene. Between the trimmed V and J ends, which lost 7 bases and 0 bases, there was a span of 2 bases. CDR1 SGHDT and CDR2 YYEEEE come from the germline V gene. The CDR3 is made up of 11 amino acids. This chain's CDR3 is CASHSGNTIYF. The CDR3 nucleotides are TGTGCCAGCCACTCTGGAAACACCATATATTTT.

The rearrangement links TRBV14 to TRBJ1-1; D might be TRBD1 (5 bases). CDR1 and CDR2 (germline): SGHDN, FVKESK. This CDR3 spans 15 amino acids. V shed 0 bases and J shed 5 bases, with 13 bases lying between them. The CDR3 sequence is CASSQELARDTEAFF. CDR3 sequence (DNA): TGTGCCAGCAGCCAAGAGCTCGCCAGGGATACTGAAGCTTTCTTT.

The rearrangement uses TRBV5-4 and TRBJ1-4; 8 bases are shared with TRBD1. The length of the CDR3 is 16 residues. V lost 0 bases, J lost 7 bases, and 8 bases stayed unmatched. Germline V lookup: CDR1 SGHNT, CDR2 YYREEE (reference sequence). This CDR3 is CASSLDFGQGGEKLFF. Here the CDR3 DNA reads TGTGCCAGCAGCTTGGATTTCGGACAGGGAGGTGAAAAACTGTTTTTT.

The chain employs TRBV2 and TRBJ2-7; D is unclear. The CDR3 spans 17 residues. V was shortened by 2 bases and J by 1 base, with 18 bases between the two germline ends. Germline CDR1 is SNHLY and CDR2 is FYNNEI. CDR3 DNA sequence: TGTGCCAGCAGTGAAAGAGTGTCGGTATCCGAATCCTACGAGCAGTACTTC. Its translation is CASSERVSVSESYEQYF.

This rearrangement joins TRBV27 to TRBJ1-2; 7 bases are a match to TRBD1. CDR3 length: 11 residues. The germline V gene has CDR1 MNHEY and CDR2 SMNVEV (reference sequence). V lost 5 bases and J lost 6; bases outside the gene matches: 0. For the CDR3, the DNA is TGTGCCAGCAGTACAGGGGATGGCTACACCTTC. Amino acids: CASSTGDGYTF.

As DNA, the CDR3 is TGTGCCAGCAGCGTAGACCCTAGAGATACGCAGTATTTT. Amino acids: CASSVDPRDTQYF. The chain links TRBV9 to TRBJ2-3; no clear D. From germline, CDR1 is SGDLS and CDR2 YYNGEE. This CDR3 spans 13 amino acids. V dropped 0 bases and J dropped 5 bases, with 7 bases sitting between them.